The 5 T cell receptor beta chains below were found in one sample sequenced in a study of cytomegalovirus exposure and HLA in healthy donors. Data came from immunoSEQ multiplex PCR; TCRdb stores just in-frame clones and leaves some out. Of around 300,000 clones listed, 70% to 90% are singletons. The source material was PBMCs. The receptors were sampled from a woman aged 18-35 years in good health and CMV-seronegative.

The rearrangement joins TRBV4-3 to TRBJ1-2; 7 bases agree with TRBD1. V trimming: 0 bases; J trimming: 4 bases; junction bases outside the gene matches: 8. The CDR3 loop spans 16 amino acids. Germline values: CDR1 LGHNA, CDR2 YSLEER. In DNA, the CDR3 is TGCGCCAGCAGCCAAGAAGCCCCCGGACAGGTCTATGGCTACACCTTC. It encodes CASSQEAPGQVYGYTF.

The genes are TRBV28 and TRBJ1-3; the D gene is possibly TRBD1 (6 bases). Germline CDR1 MDHEN, CDR2 SYDVKM. V was pared by 5 bases and J by 4 bases, with 15 bases between. The length of the CDR3 is 15 residues. The CDR3 is CASSPTGPPGNTIYF. In DNA, the CDR3 is TGTGCCAGCAGTCCGACAGGCCCTCCGGGAAACACCATATATTTT. The full variable domain, rest sourced from reference TRBV28 and TRBJ1-3, is DVKVTQSSRYLVKRTGEKVFLECVQDMDHENMFWYRQDPGLGLRLIYFSYDVKMKEKGDIPEGYSVSREKKERFSLILESASTNQTSMYLCASSPTGPPGNTIYFGEGSWLTVV.

This clone was detected only once. The rearrangement links TRBV6-5 to TRBJ1-1; the D is unclear. Germline V gives CDR1 MNHEY, CDR2 SVGAGI. V was cut by 3 bases and J by 7 bases, with 9 bases left in between. The CDR3 covers 12 residues. In DNA, the CDR3 is TGTGCCAGCAGTTATTTGGGAGATGAAGCTTTCTTT. Its translation is CASSYLGDEAFF.

V usage is TRBV29-1 and J usage is TRBJ2-3; 11 nucleotides match TRBD2. Germline V gene sequence: CDR1 SQVTM, CDR2 ANQGSEA. The V and J ends lost 6 bases and 1 base, in that order; junction bases with no gene match: 3. The CDR3 spans 14 residues. The CDR3 reads CSVQTSGGTDTQYF. CDR3 nucleotide sequence: TGCAGCGTACAGACTAGCGGGGGCACAGATACGCAGTATTTT.

This chain connects TRBV11-2 to TRBJ1-3; D is possibly TRBD1 (5 bases). The CDR3 contains 12 residues. The V gene lost 5 bases and the J gene lost 3 bases, with 5 bases spanning the gap. CDR1 and CDR2 from the germline V gene are SGHAT and FQNNGV. The chain's CDR3 is CASSTGGNTIYF. CDR3 in DNA: TGTGCCAGCAGCACAGGTGGAAACACCATATATTTT.